The 13 T cell receptor beta chains given below trace back to one sample, sequenced in a study of tumor-infiltrating lymphocytes in primary liver carcinoma (TCRdb year 2017). Without any cell sorting, total RNA and DNA were extracted together from about 19-30 mg of bulk tissue using the AllPrep DNA/RNA mini kit. Sequencer: Illumina HiSeq 2500. Starting from roughly 540 ng total RNA, TCRbeta-specific cDNA was produced by reverse transcription with a constant-region primer and ProtoScript II reverse transcriptase. Three nested multiplex PCR rounds, following a slightly modified ARM-PCR procedure, were used to build the TCRbeta libraries. Each of the first two PCR rounds ran for around 11 cycles using multiplex TRBV1-TRBV30 forward primers together with a Cbeta reverse primer. The raw public reads went through TCRdb reprocessing: fastp at Q25, MiXCR clone calling, in-frame beta chains kept. Rows are combined by CDR3 protein, so each entry shows the most common genes and DNA. For this sample the table gives more than 50,000 distinct CDR3 sequences, of which roughly 77% were detected only once. 25% of the sample comes from the top ten.

Material for sequencing was liver tumor tissue from sampling region 2. The intended sense of this specimen's cell subset or site label: tumor region T2, inferior pole. Source of these receptors: a man aged 35 to 55 with primary liver carcinoma and hepatitis B virus infection.

Points on this clonotype: Being one base from a much bigger clone, this may be a read error. V and J are TRBV4-1 and TRBJ2-2; D is unresolved. CDR1 and CDR2 (germline): MGHRA, YSYEKL. This CDR3 comprises 14 residues. V dropped 8 bases and J dropped 0 bases, with 10 bases sitting between them. CDR3 DNA: TGCGCCAGCGGACCCGGCGCGAACACCGGGGAGCTGTTTTTT. Encoded protein: CASGPGANTGELFF.

On this clonotype: A read error is likely, as this CDR3 ends without the conserved phenylalanine or tryptophan. The chain recombines TRBV4-1 with TRBJ1-1; the D is unclear. The CDR3 has 16 residues. Germline-derived CDR1 and CDR2 are MGHRA and YSYEKL. CDR3 amino acids: CATSQEPENPNTEAFL. In DNA, the CDR3 is TGTGCCACCAGCCAAGAACCCGAGAACCCGAACACTGAAGCTTTCTTA.

Turning to this clonotype: The junction and the germline gene differ at one end; a read error may be behind it. The V call is TRBV6-6, the J call TRBJ1-5, with a tentative D call TRBD1 (5 bases). The germline gives CDR1 MNHNY, CDR2 SVGAGI (reference sequence). This CDR3 spans 15 amino acids. The CDR3 loop reads CASRPGTDSSQPQHF. CDR3 in DNA: TGTGCAAGCAGACCCGGGACGGATAGCAGTCAGCCCCAGCATTTT.

This rearrangement joins TRBV4-2 to TRBJ1-5; perhaps TRBD1 as D (6 bases). This CDR3 comprises 15 residues. Per the germline V gene, CDR1 is LGHNA and CDR2 is YNFKEQ. Trimming removed 4 bases from V and 3 bases from J, with 13 bases in between. The CDR3 region has the DNA TGTGCCAGCAGCCGAGGGGGTGCGGTCAATCAGCCCCAGCATTTT. Its protein product is CASSRGGAVNQPQHF.

CDR3 bases: TGTGCCAGCAGCAATTCCCACGAACGGTACTTC. Its protein is CASSNSHERYF. The rearrangement uses TRBV28 and TRBJ2-7; no reliable D call. Trimming stripped 6 bases from V and 12 bases from J, with 15 bases between. This CDR3 is built from 11 residues. Germline V lookup: CDR1 MDHEN, CDR2 SYDVKM. Variable domain in full (rest from reference TRBV28 and TRBJ2-7): DVKVTQSSRYLVKRTGEKVFLECVQDMDHENMFWYRQDPGLGLRLIYFSYDVKMKEKGDIPEGYSVSREKKERFSLILESASTNQTSMYLCASSNSHERYFGPGTRLTVT.

Of note for this clonotype: A much larger clone lies a single base off, so this may be a read error. J is TRBJ2-7 and V is TRBV5-1, with TRBD2 matching over 13 bases. The CDR3 extends over 18 amino acids. Germline CDR1 is SGHRS and CDR2 is YFSETQ. The J segment lost 1 base and the V segment lost 4 bases, leaving 11 bases of the junction unmatched. CDR3 coding DNA: TGCGCCAGCAGCAAAGGGACTAGCGGGGCTTTCCCTTCCTACGAGCAGTACTTC. It is translated as CASSKGTSGAFPSYEQYF. Looking up the rest from reference TRBV5-1 and TRBJ2-7 gives the full variable domain: KAGVTQTPRYLIKTRGQQVTLSCSPISGHRSVSWYQQTPGQGLQFLFEYFSETQRNKGNFPGRFSGRQFSNSRSEMNVSTLELGDSALYLCASSKGTSGAFPSYEQYFGPGTRLTVT.

Notes on this clonotype: It is likely a read error, because the conserved phenylalanine at the end of the CDR3 is missing. The CDR3: CSVEARTGTSPYEQYL. CDR3 bases: TGCAGTGTTGAAGCCCGGACAGGGACCTCCCCATACGAGCAGTACTTA. The V call is TRBV29-1, the J call TRBJ2-7, with 8 bases fitting TRBD1. The CDR3 runs to 16 residues. The germline gives CDR1 SQVTM, CDR2 ANQGSEA.

About this clonotype itself: The conserved phenylalanine or tryptophan is not found at the CDR3 terminus, so this likely reflects a read error. V gene TRBV29-1 combines with J gene TRBJ2-5, with 7 bases matching TRBD2. The CDR3 has 13 residues. The V gene's germline CDR1 is SQVTM and CDR2 ANQGSEA. J lost 5 bases, V lost 7 bases, and 10 bases had no gene match. CDR3 region: CSAGGRAAETQYL. DNA for the CDR3: TGCAGCGCTGGTGGGAGGGCAGCTGAGACCCAGTACCTC.

Note on this clonotype: Given the absence of the conserved phenylalanine or tryptophan at the CDR3 end, a read error is likely. The gene calls are TRBV12-3 or TRBV12-4 and TRBJ2-1; 11 bases line up with TRBD2. The CDR3 is 14 amino acids. V was clipped by 8 bases and J by 6 bases; unmatched bases: 6. The CDR3 nucleotides read TGTGCCAGCTGTAAACTAGCGGGGGTCAATGAGCAGTTCTTG. Translated: CASCKLAGVNEQFL.

V and J are TRBV10-3 and TRBJ2-7; D remains unclear. Per the germline V gene, CDR1 is ENHRY and CDR2 is SYGVKD. V was clipped by 7 bases and J by 1 base, with 11 bases between them. This CDR3 is built from 13 residues. This chain's CDR3 is CAIMRIESYEQYF. In nucleotides, the CDR3 is TGTGCCATCATGAGGATAGAATCCTACGAGCAGTACTTC.

The chain is built from TRBV4-1 and TRBJ2-7, with D tentatively TRBD2 (5 bases). The CDR3 is made up of 17 amino acids. The germline CDR1 and CDR2 sequences are MGHRA and YSYEKL. V lost 8 bases to trimming and J lost 2 bases, with 25 bases between them. This chain's CDR3 is CASALTSGYFSTYEQYF. In DNA, the CDR3 is TGCGCCAGCGCCCTCACTAGTGGGTACTTTTCCACCTACGAGCAGTACTTC.

On this clonotype itself: The junction does not match germline at one end; this may be a read error. As DNA, the CDR3 is TGTGCCAGCAGTTTAAAGGCTAGAGGGAGCTCCTACAATGAGCAGCTCTTC. Amino acids: CASSLKARGSSYNEQLF. This chain connects TRBV12-3 or TRBV12-4 to TRBJ2-1; D perhaps matches TRBD2 (5 bases). This CDR3 region has 17 residues.

This clonotype appeared a few times. Just one base apart from a much larger clone, this may be a read error. The chain recombines TRBV4-1 with TRBJ2-2; 7 nucleotides line up with TRBD1. Germline trimming cut 6 bases from V and 7 bases from J; bases unmatched to any gene: 8. Germline-derived CDR1 and CDR2 are MGHRA and YSYEKL. CDR3 size: 14 residues. The DNA for the CDR3 is TGCGCCAGCAGACTAGGGGGCCGGGGCGGGGAGCTGTTTTTT. Encoded protein: CASRLGGRGGELFF.